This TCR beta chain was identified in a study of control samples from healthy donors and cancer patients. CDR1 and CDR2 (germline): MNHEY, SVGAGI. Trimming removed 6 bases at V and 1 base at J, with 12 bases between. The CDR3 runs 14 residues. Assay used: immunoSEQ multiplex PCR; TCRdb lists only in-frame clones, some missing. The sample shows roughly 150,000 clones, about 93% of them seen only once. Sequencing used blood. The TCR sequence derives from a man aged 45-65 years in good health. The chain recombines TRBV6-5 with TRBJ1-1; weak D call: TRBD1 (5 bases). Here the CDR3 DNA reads TGTGCCAGCAGCTCGCAGGACACGAACACTGAAGCTTTCTTT. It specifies CASSSQDTNTEAFF.